Described below is a single T cell receptor beta chain sequence and its context. Its antigen is unidentified. This specimen belongs to a study of blood T cells in healthy people across ages. Study at large: Template switching picked up about one barcoded beta molecule for each two T cells.

CDR1 and CDR2 (germline): SGHRS, YFSETQ. V lost 3 bases and J lost 6; bases outside the gene matches: 13. The CDR3 has 16 amino acids. With a J-beta primer mix and a sample-barcoded 5' primer, a second PCR ran 7 to 11 cycles. One entry per CDR3 protein results from TCRdb running MiXCR on the 5' RACE reads. Of over 1,300,000 distinct CDR3 sequences listed, roughly 59% are singletons. The study's findings and limits: The lack of PBMC sorting stopped any conclusive naive versus antigen-experienced comparison.

This chain uses TRBV5-1 with TRBJ1-1, with 8 positions matching TRBD1. This receptor was identified in a man between 18 and 35 years old in good health. Sequencing was carried out using blood. CDR3 region: CASSSTGQGRGSEAFF. The CDR3 nucleotides are TGCGCCAGCAGCTCCACCGGACAGGGAAGAGGGTCTGAAGCTTTCTTT.